The 8 T cell receptor beta chains presented below share a single source sample, sequenced in a study of cytomegalovirus exposure and HLA in healthy donors. The PCR contained 60 Vbeta and 13 Jbeta primers. Sequenced by immunoSEQ multiplex PCR; TCRdb stores in-frame clones only, minus some. The profile covers about 200,000 clones, with approximately 83% appearing a single time and approximately 0.098% taken by the ten largest. Sequenced: PBMCs. These receptors were taken from a boy aged 2 to 10 in good health and CMV-seronegative.

The table lists this clone with a few counts. This chain connects TRBV7-2 to TRBJ2-7, with D perhaps matching TRBD2 (6 bases). CDR3 size: 15 residues. V gave up 1 base and J gave up 2 bases, with 12 bases separating them. Germline CDR1 and CDR2: SGHTA and FQGNSA. Here the CDR3 DNA reads TGTGCCAGCAGCTTAGTGGTGGGGGAGGCCTACGAGCAGTACTTC. Translation: CASSLVVGEAYEQYF. Combining the CDR3 with reference TRBV7-2 and TRBJ2-7 gives the whole variable domain GAGVSQSPSNKVTEKGKDVELRCDPISGHTALYWYRQSLGQGLEFLIYFQGNSAPDKSGLPSDRFSAERTGGSVSTLTIQRTQQEDSAVYLCASSLVVGEAYEQYFGPGTRLTVT.

The chain employs TRBV18 and TRBJ1-1, with TRBD1 as a possible D gene (5 bases). V was cut by 3 bases and J by 2 bases, with 10 bases left in between. The CDR3 loop spans 14 amino acids. Germline V gene data show CDR1 as KGHSH and CDR2 as LQKENI. CDR3: CASSPLGDNTEAFF. In DNA, the CDR3 is TGTGCCAGCTCACCGCTAGGGGATAACACTGAAGCTTTCTTT. The complete variable domain, with remaining parts taken from reference TRBV18 and TRBJ1-1, reads NAGVMQNPRHLVRRRGQEARLRCSPMKGHSHVYWYRQLPEEGLKFMVYLQKENIIDESGMPKERFSAEFPKEGPSILRIQQVVRGDSAAYFCASSPLGDNTEAFFGQGTRLTVV.

V and J are TRBV7-2 and TRBJ2-5; the D gene is possibly TRBD1 (5 bases). This CDR3 has 13 residues. Between the trimmed V and J ends, which lost 3 bases and 2 bases, there was a span of 7 bases. CDR1 and CDR2 (germline): SGHTA, FQGNSA. The CDR3 sequence: CASSFHRQETQYF. The CDR3 DNA reads as TGTGCCAGCAGCTTTCACAGGCAAGAGACCCAGTACTTC.

The chain combines TRBV2 with TRBJ1-6, with TRBD1 matching over 9 bases. This CDR3 is built from 14 residues. The ends lost 7 bases at V and 7 bases at J; junction bases unmatched: 5. CDR1 is SNHLY, CDR2 FYNNEI, per germline. CDR3 loop: CASNLDRGNSPLHF. The CDR3, as DNA: TGTGCCAGCAACCTCGACAGGGGGAATTCACCCCTCCACTTT.

As for this clone: Other DNA sequences in this sample translate to the same CDR3. The chain has TRBV5-1 and TRBJ2-5; TRBD2 matches at 12 bases. The V gene's germline CDR1 is SGHRS and CDR2 YFSETQ. The junction had 1 base not matched to a gene; V was cut back by 0 bases and J by 1 base. The CDR3 has 16 amino acids. CDR3 nucleotides: TGCGCCAGCAGCTTGGGGACTAGCGGGGTCCAAGAGACCCAGTACTTC. Amino acids: CASSLGTSGVQETQYF.

V usage is TRBV2 and J usage is TRBJ1-2; 7 nucleotides line up with TRBD1. Germline-derived CDR1 and CDR2 are SNHLY and FYNNEI. The V and J ends lost 9 bases and 5 bases, in that order; junction bases with no gene match: 9. This CDR3 has 13 amino acids. CDR3 nucleotide sequence: TGTGCCAGGACCGGTAGGGGGCTTTATGGCTACACCTTC. Translated, it gives CARTGRGLYGYTF. The whole variable domain, filled in from reference TRBV2 and TRBJ1-2, reads EPEVTQTPSHQVTQMGQEVILRCVPISNHLYFYWYRQILGQKVEFLVSFYNNEISEKSEIFDDQFSVERPDGSNFTLKIRSTKLEDSAMYFCARTGRGLYGYTFGSGTRLTVV.

The chain couples TRBV29-1 to TRBJ2-3; 8 bases are shared with TRBD2. V was pared by 6 bases and J by 2 bases, with 4 bases of the junction left unmatched. Looked up from germline, CDR1 is SQVTM and CDR2 is ANQGSEA. This CDR3 is 13 amino acids long. The CDR3 DNA sequence: TGCAGCGTCTTAGCGGGGAACACAGATACGCAGTATTTT. Its translation: CSVLAGNTDTQYF.

The J gene is TRBJ2-1, the V gene TRBV5-8, with 8 bases identical to TRBD1. CDR3 length equals 14 residues. V was pared by 10 bases and J by 4 bases, with 10 bases of the junction left unmatched. Germline values: CDR1 SGHTS, CDR2 YDEGEE. The CDR3 DNA is TGTGCCTCCCAGCAAGGGACAGGATACAATGAGCAGTTCTTC. This encodes CASQQGTGYNEQFF.